This T cell receptor (beta chain) stems from a study of T cells in localized non-small cell lung cancer. The CDR3 loop spans 15 amino acids. Trimming shortened V by 2 bases and J by 1 base, and 11 bases separated the two germline ends. Looked up from germline, CDR1 is SGHRS and CDR2 is YFSETQ. Only in-frame clones appear in the TCRdb table, and some are missing; sequencing was by immunoSEQ multiplex PCR. Of some 1,300 clones listed, roughly 28% are singletons. This receptor was taken from a male donor older than 55 with stage II lung adenocarcinoma. The chain is built from TRBV5-1 and TRBJ2-3; D is unclear. The sequences come from normal lung tissue next to the tumor, collected before any cancer treatment. The CDR3 DNA follows: TGCGCCAGCAGCTTTGACGGACCCCGCACAGATACGCAGTATTTT. It encodes CASSFDGPRTDTQYF. The full variable domain, with the rest looked up from reference TRBV5-1 and TRBJ2-3, is KAGVTQTPRYLIKTRGQQVTLSCSPISGHRSVSWYQQTPGQGLQFLFEYFSETQRNKGNFPGRFSGRQFSNSRSEMNVSTLELGDSALYLCASSFDGPRTDTQYFGPGTRLTVL.